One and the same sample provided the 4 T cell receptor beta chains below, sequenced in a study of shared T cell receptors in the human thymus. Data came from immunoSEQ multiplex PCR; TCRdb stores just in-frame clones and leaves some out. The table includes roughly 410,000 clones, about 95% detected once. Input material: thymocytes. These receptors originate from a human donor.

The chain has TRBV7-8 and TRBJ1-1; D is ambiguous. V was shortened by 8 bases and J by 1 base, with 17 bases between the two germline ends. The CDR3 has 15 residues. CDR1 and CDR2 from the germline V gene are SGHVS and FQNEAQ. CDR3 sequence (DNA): TGTGCCAGCGGATCTCGACCGCCACCGAACACTGAAGCTTTCTTT. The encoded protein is CASGSRPPPNTEAFF.

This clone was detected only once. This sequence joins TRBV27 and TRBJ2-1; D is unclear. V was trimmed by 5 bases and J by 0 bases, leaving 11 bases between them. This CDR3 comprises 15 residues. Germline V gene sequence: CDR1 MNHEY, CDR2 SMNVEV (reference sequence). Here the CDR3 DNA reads TGTGCCAGCAGTACAGAGCTTCTCTCCTACAATGAGCAGTTCTTC. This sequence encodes CASSTELLSYNEQFF.

The CDR3 DNA reads TGTGCCAGCAGCGTAGTGGCGGGAGGGCCGCGCAATGAGCAGTTCTTC. It specifies CASSVVAGGPRNEQFF. The chain couples TRBV9 to TRBJ2-1, with 9 nucleotides matching TRBD2. The CDR3 has 16 residues. Trimming removed 0 bases from V and 6 bases from J; junction bases left unmatched: 7. The germline V gene encodes CDR1 SGDLS and CDR2 YYNGEE.

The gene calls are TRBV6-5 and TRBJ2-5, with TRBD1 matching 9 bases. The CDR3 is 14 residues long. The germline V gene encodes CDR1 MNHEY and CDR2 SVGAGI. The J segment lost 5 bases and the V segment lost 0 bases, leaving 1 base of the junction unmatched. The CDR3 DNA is TGTGCCAGCAGTTACTCGGGACAGGGCGAGACCCAGTACTTC. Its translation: CASSYSGQGETQYF.